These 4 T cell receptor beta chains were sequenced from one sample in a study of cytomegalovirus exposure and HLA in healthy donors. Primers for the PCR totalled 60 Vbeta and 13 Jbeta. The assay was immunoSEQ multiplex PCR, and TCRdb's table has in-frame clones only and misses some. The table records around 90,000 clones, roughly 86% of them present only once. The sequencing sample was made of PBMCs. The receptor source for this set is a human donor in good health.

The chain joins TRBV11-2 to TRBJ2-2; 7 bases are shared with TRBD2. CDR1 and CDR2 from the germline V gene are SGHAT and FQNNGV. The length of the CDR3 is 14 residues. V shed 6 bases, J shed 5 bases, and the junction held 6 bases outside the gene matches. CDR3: CASRWGGDTGELFF. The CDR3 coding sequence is TGTGCCAGCAGGTGGGGAGGGGATACCGGGGAGCTGTTTTTT.

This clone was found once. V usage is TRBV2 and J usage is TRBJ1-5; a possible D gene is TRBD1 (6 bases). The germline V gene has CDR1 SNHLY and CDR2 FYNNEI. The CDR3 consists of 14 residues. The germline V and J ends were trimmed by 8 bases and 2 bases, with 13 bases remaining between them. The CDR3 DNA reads TGTGCCAGCTCTTCTAGACAGGGCAATCAGCCCCAGCATTTT. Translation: CASSSRQGNQPQHF.

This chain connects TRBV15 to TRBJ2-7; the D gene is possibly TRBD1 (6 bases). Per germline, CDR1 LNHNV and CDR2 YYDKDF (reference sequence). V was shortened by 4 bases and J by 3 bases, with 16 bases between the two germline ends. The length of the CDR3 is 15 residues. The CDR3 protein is CATSTAPGDRYEQYF. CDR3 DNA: TGTGCCACCAGCACGGCCCCAGGGGACCGCTACGAGCAGTACTTC. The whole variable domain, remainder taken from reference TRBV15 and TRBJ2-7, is DAMVIQNPRYQVTQFGKPVTLSCSQTLNHNVMYWYQQKSSQAPKLLFHYYDKDFNNEADTPDNFQSRRPNTSFCFLDIRSPGLGDTAMYLCATSTAPGDRYEQYFGPGTRLTVT.

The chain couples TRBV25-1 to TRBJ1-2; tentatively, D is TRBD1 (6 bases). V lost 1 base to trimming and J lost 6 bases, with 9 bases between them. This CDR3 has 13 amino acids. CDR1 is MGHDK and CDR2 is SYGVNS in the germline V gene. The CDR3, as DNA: TGTGCCAGCAGTGAATCGGGGGGCCATGGCTACACCTTC. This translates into CASSESGGHGYTF.